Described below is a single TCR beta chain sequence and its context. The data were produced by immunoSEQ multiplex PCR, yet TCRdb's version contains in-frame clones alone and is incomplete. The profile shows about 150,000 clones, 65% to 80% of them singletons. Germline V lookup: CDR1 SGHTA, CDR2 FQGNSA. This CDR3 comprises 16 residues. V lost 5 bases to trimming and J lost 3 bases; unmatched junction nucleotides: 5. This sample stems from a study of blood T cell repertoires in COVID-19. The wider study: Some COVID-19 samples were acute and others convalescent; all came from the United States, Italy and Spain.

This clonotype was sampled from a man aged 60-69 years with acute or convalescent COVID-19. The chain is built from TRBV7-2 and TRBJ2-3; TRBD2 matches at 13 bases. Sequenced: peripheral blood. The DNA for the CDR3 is TGTGCCAGCAGCCCCTGGACTAGCGGGAGTACAGATACGCAGTATTTT. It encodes CASSPWTSGSTDTQYF.